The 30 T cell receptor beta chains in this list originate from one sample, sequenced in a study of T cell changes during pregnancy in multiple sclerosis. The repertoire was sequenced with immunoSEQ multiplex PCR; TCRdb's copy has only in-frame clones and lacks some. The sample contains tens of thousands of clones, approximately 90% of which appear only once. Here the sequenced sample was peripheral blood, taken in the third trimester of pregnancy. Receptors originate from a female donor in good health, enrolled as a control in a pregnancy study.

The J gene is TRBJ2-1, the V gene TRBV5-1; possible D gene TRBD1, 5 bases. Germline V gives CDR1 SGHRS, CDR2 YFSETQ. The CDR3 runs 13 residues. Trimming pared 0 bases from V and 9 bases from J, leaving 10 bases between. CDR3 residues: CASSLAPRGEQFF. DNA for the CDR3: TGCGCCAGCAGCTTGGCTCCTAGGGGTGAGCAGTTCTTC.

CDR3: CASSLLPEADTQYF. CDR3 coding DNA: TGCGCCAGCAGCCTACTACCGGAGGCTGATACGCAGTATTTT. V usage is TRBV5-1 and J usage is TRBJ2-3; tentatively, D is TRBD2 (5 bases). V was shortened by 4 bases and J by 6 bases, with 15 bases between the two germline ends. There are 14 residues in the CDR3. CDR1 and CDR2 from the germline V gene are SGHRS and YFSETQ. Supplemented by reference TRBV5-1 and TRBJ2-3, the full variable domain reads KAGVTQTPRYLIKTRGQQVTLSCSPISGHRSVSWYQQTPGQGLQFLFEYFSETQRNKGNFPGRFSGRQFSNSRSEMNVSTLELGDSALYLCASSLLPEADTQYFGPGTRLTVL.

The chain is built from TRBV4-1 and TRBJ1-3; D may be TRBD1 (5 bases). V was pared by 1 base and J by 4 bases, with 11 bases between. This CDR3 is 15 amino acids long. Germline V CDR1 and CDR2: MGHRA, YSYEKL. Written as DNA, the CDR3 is TGCGCCAGCAGCCAAGGGGCTGGGGCGGGAAACACCATATATTTT. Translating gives CASSQGAGAGNTIYF.

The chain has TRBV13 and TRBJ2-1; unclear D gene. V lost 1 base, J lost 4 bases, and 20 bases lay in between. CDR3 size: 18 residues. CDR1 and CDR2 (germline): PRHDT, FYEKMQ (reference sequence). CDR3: CASSLATNSGPRYNEQFF. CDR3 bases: TGTGCCAGCAGCTTAGCCACTAACTCTGGCCCTCGGTACAATGAGCAGTTCTTC.

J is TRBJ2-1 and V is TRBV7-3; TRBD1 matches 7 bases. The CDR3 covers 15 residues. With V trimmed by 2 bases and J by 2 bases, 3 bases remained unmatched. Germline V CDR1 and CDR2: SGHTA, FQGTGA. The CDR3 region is CASSLAQGTYNEQFF. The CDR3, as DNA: TGTGCCAGCAGCTTAGCACAGGGGACCTACAATGAGCAGTTCTTC.

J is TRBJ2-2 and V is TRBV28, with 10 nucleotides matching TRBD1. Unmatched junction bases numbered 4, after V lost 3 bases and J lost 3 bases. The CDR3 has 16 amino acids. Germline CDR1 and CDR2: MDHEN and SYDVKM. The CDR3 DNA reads TGTGCCAGCAGTTTCTCCGGGACAGGGGACACCGGGGAGCTGTTTTTT. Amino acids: CASSFSGTGDTGELFF.

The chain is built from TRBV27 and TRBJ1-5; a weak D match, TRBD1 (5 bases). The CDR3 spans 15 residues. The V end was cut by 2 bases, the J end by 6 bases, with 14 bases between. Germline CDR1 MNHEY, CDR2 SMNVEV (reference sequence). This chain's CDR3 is CASSLMGEVSQPQHF. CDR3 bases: TGTGCCAGCAGTTTAATGGGGGAGGTGAGTCAGCCCCAGCATTTT.

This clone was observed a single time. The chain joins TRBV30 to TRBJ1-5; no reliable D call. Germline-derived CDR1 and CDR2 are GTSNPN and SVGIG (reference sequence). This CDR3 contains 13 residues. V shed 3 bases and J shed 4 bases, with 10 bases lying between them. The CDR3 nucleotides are TGTGCCTGGAGCGTAACGGTAAATCAGCCCCAGCATTTT. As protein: CAWSVTVNQPQHF. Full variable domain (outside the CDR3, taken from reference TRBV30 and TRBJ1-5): SQTIHQWPATLVQPVGSPLSLECTVEGTSNPNLYWYRQAAGRGLQLLFYSVGIGQISSEVPQNLSASRPQDRQFILSSKKLLLSDSGFYLCAWSVTVNQPQHFGDGTRLSIL.

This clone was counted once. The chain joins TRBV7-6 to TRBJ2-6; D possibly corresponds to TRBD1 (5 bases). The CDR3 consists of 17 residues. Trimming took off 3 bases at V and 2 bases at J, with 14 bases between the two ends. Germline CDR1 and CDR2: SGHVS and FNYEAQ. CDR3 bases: TGTGCCAGCAGCTTCCTTTTGGGGCCAACTGGGGCCAACGTCCTGACTTTC. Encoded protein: CASSFLLGPTGANVLTF. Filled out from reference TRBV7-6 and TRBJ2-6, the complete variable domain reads GAGVSQSPRYKVTKRGQDVALRCDPISGHVSLYWYRQALGQGPEFLTYFNYEAQQDKSGLPNDRFSAERPEGSISTLTIQRTEQRDSAMYRCASSFLLGPTGANVLTFGAGSRLTVL.

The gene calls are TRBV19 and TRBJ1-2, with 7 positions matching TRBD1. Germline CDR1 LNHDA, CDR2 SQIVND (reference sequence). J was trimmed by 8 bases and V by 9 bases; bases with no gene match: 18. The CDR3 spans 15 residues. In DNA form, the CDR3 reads TGTGCCAGCCTTATTGGAGGGGGCAGCGCCCTGGGCTACACCTTC. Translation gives CASLIGGGSALGYTF.

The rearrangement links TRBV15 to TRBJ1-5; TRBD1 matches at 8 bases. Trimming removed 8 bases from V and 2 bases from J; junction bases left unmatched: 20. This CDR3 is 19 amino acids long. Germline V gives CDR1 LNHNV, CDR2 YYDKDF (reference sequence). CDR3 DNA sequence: TGTGCCACCGCCTGGGAGTTGGGACAGGATTATATTGGCAATCAGCCCCAGCATTTT. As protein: CATAWELGQDYIGNQPQHF.

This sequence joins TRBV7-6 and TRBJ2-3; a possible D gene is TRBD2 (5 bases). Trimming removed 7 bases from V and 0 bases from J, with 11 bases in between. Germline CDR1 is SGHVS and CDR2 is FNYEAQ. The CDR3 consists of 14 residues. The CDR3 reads CASKGAVSTDTQYF. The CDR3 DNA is TGTGCCAGCAAGGGAGCGGTGAGCACAGATACGCAGTATTTT.

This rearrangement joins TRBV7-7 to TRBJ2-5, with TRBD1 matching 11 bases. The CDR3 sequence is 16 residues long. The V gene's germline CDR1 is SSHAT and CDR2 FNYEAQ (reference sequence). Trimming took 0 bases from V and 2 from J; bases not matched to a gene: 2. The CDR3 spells CASSLARDRGQETQYF. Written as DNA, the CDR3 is TGTGCCAGCAGCTTAGCCCGGGACAGGGGGCAAGAGACCCAGTACTTC.

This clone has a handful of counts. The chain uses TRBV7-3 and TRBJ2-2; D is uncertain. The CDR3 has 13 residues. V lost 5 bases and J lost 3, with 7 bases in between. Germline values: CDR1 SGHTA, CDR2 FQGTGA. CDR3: CASSPRYTGELFF. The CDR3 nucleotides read TGTGCCAGCAGCCCCCGGTACACCGGGGAGCTGTTTTTT. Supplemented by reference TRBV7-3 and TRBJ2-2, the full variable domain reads GAGVSQTPSNKVTEKGKYVELRCDPISGHTALYWYRQSLGQGPEFLIYFQGTGAADDSGLPNDRFFAVRPEGSVSTLKIQRTERGDSAVYLCASSPRYTGELFFGEGSRLTVL.

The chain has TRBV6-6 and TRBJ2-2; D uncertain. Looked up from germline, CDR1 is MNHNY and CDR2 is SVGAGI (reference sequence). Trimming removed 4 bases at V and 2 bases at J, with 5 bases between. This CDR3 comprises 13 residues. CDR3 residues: CASSSSNTGELFF. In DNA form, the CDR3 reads TGTGCCAGCAGTTCGAGCAACACCGGGGAGCTGTTTTTT.

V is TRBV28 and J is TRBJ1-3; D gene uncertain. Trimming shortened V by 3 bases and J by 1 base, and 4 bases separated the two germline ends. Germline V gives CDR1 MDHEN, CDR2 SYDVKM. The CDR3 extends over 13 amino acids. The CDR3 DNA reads TGTGCCAGCAGTTTGACTTCTGGAAACACCATATATTTT. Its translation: CASSLTSGNTIYF.

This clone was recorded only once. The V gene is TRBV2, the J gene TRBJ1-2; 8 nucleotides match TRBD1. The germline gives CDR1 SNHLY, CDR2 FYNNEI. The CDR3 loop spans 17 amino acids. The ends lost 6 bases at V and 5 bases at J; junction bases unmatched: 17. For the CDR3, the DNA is TGTGCCAGCAGCCGTCAGACAGGGGCTACCTTGATTTATGGCTACACCTTC. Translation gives CASSRQTGATLIYGYTF.

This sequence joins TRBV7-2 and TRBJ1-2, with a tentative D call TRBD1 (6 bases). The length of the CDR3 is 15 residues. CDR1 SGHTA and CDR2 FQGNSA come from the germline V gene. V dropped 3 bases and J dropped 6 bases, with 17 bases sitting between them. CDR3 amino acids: CASSFPDRGANGYTF. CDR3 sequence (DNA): TGTGCCAGCAGCTTTCCAGACCGGGGGGCGAATGGCTACACCTTC.

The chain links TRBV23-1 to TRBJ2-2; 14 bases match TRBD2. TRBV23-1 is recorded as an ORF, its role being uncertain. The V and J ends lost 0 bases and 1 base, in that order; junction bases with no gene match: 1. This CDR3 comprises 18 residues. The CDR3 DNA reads TGCGCCAGCAGTCAATCGGGACTAGCGGGAGTGAACACCGGGGAGCTGTTTTTT. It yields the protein CASSQSGLAGVNTGELFF.

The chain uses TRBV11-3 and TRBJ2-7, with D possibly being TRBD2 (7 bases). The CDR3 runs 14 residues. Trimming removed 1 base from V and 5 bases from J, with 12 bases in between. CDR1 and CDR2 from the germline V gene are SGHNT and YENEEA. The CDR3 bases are TGTGCCAGCAGCTTAGCGGGGGGCAGCGACGAGCAGTACTTC. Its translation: CASSLAGGSDEQYF.

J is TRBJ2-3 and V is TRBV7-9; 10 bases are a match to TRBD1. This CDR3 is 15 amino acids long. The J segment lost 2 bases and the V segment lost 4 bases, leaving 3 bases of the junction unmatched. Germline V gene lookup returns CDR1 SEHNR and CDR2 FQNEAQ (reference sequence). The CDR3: CASSWDRGHTDTQYF. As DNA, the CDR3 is TGTGCCAGCAGCTGGGACAGGGGACACACAGATACGCAGTATTTT. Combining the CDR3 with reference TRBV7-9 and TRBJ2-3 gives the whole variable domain DTGVSQNPRHKITKRGQNVTFRCDPISEHNRLYWYRQTLGQGPEFLTYFQNEAQLEKSRLLSDRFSAERPKGSFSTLEIQRTEQGDSAMYLCASSWDRGHTDTQYFGPGTRLTVL.

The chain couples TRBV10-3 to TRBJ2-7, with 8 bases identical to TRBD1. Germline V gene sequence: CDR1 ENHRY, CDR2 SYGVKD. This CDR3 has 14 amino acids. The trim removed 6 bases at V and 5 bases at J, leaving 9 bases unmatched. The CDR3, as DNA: TGTGCCATCAGCCGCGGAAGACAGGGGAACGAGCAGTACTTC. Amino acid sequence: CAISRGRQGNEQYF.

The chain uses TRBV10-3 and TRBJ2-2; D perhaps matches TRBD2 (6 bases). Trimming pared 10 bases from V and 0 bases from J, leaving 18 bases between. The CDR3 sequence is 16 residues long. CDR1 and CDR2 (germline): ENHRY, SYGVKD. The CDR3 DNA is TGTGCCACCCATACCCCGGGGGTTACGAACACCGGGGAGCTGTTTTTT. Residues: CATHTPGVTNTGELFF.

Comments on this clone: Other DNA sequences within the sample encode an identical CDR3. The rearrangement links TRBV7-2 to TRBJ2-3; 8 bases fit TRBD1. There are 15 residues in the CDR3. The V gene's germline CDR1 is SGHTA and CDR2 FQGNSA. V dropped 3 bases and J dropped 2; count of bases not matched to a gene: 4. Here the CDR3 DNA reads TGTGCCAGCAGCTTGGGGACAGGCTACACAGATACGCAGTATTTT. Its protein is CASSLGTGYTDTQYF.

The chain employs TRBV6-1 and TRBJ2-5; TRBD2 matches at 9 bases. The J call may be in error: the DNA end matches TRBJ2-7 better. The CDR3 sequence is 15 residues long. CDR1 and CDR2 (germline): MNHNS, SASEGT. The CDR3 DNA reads TGTGCCAGCAGTGAAGAGGCGGGAGGGCCCTACGAGCAGTACTTC. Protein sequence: CASSEEAGGPYEQYF.

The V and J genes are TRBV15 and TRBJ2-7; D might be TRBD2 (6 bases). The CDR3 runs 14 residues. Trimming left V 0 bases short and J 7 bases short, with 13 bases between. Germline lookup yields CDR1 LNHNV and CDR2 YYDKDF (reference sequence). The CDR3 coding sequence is TGTGCCACCAGCAGAGATTGGAGGGTTAGGGAGCAGTACTTC. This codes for CATSRDWRVREQYF. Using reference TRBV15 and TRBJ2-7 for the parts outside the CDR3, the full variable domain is DAMVIQNPRYQVTQFGKPVTLSCSQTLNHNVMYWYQQKSSQAPKLLFHYYDKDFNNEADTPDNFQSRRPNTSFCFLDIRSPGLGDTAMYLCATSRDWRVREQYFGPGTRLTVT.

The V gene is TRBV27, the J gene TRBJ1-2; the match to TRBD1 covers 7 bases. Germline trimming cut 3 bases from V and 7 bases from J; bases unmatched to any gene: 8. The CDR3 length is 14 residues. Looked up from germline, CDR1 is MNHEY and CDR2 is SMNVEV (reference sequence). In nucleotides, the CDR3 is TGTGCCAGCAGTTTTAACAGGGGAAACGGTGGCTACACCTTC. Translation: CASSFNRGNGGYTF.

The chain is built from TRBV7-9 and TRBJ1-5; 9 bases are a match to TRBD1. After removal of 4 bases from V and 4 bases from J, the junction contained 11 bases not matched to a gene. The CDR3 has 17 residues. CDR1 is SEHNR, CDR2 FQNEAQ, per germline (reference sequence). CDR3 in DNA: TGTGCCAGCAGCTCTACTCCGGGACAGGGAGGGAATCAGCCCCAGCATTTT. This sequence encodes CASSSTPGQGGNQPQHF.

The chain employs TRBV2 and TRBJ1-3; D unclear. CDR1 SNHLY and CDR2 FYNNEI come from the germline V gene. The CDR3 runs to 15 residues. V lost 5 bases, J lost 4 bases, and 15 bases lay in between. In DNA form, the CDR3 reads TGTGCCAGCAGTCCATCCAGGATATCCGGAAACACCATATATTTT. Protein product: CASSPSRISGNTIYF.

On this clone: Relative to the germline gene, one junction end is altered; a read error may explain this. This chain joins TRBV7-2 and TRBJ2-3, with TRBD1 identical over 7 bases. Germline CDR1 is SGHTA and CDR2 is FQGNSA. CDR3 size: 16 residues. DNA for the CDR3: TGTGCCAGCAGCGATTCCCCGGGACAGACCACAGGTACGCAGTATTTT. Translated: CASSDSPGQTTGTQYF.